The T cell receptor beta chain described here comes from a study of blood T cell repertoires in COVID-19. Study overall: The origin of the acute and convalescent COVID-19 samples was the United States, Italy and Spain. T cells, B-cell-depleted T cells, or PBMCs supplied cDNA or gDNA.

The CDR3 sequence is 15 residues long. J gave up 4 bases and V 8 bases, and 7 bases lay outside the gene matches. Per the germline V gene, CDR1 is ENHRY and CDR2 is SYGVKD. In the original workflow: How many nucleated cells were present was estimated from reference gene primer amplification. Clones were sequenced by immunoSEQ multiplex PCR, and TCRdb holds only the in-frame ones, with some missing. Clonal size and the V and J genes are those of that table, whereas D and trimming came from the DNA. This table has over 350,000 clones, roughly 91% appearing once. This sequence was found in a woman in her 30s with acute or convalescent COVID-19. The sample was peripheral blood. V usage is TRBV10-3 and J usage is TRBJ2-6, with 8 bases aligning to TRBD1. For the CDR3, the DNA is TGTGCCATCGGCTACAGGGGGGCAGGGGCCAACGTCCTGACTTTC. Its translation is CAIGYRGAGANVLTF.